A selection of T cell receptor beta chains follows, all from one sample in a study of T cells in Graves' hyperthyroidism and ophthalmopathy. In TCRdb, the multiplex PCR reads were re-called with MiXCR into one record per CDR3 protein. The repertoire holds under 800,000 distinct CDR3 sequences, with approximately 14% as singletons. Material for sequencing was blood. These receptor sequences come from a woman aged 18-29 years with Graves' hyperthyroidism. Both conserved end residues are part of each CDR3. D genes are given only for firm matches. The size entry is marked missing in some rows and otherwise reads once, few, many or a size class.

V gene	D gene	clone size	J gene	CDR3 DNA	CDR3 protein
TRBV19	TRBD2	few	TRBJ2-1	TGTGCCAGTAGCACAGCGGGAGGATCAGATGAGCAGTTCTTC	CASSTAGGSDEQFF
TRBV29-1	.	many	TRBJ1-5	TGCAGCGTTGGACAGAATAGCAATCAGCCCCAGCATTTT	CSVGQNSNQPQHF
TRBV5-1	TRBD2	many	TRBJ2-3	TGCGCCAGCAGCTTGGCGACTAGCGGGAGAGAGGCAGATACGCAGTATTTT	CASSLATSGREADTQYF
TRBV7-2	.	many	TRBJ2-3	TGTGCCAGCAGCTTGCTTAGCACAGATACGCAGTATTTT	CASSLLSTDTQYF
TRBV20-1	.	few	TRBJ2-2	TGCAGTGCTAGTGGGGGGGCGGCCGGGGAGCTGTTTTTT	CSASGGAAGELFF
TRBV4-1	TRBD2	.	TRBJ2-3	TGCGCCAGCAGCCACCCAGTACTACAGGGCAGCGGGAGAGGGGGAAGCACAGATACGCAGTATTTT	CASSHPVLQGSGRGGSTDTQYF
TRBV18	.	many	TRBJ1-1	TGTGCCAGCTCTCCTTCCCAGGTCGACACTGAAGCTTTCTTT	CASSPSQVDTEAFF
TRBV10-2	.	many	TRBJ2-1	TGCGCCAGCAGTGAGAAGTCTGAAGGAGGGAATGAGCAGTTCTTC	CASSEKSEGGNEQFF
TRBV4-1	.	many	TRBJ2-3	TGCGCCAGCAGCCAAGCTTTCGCATGGGGGGCAGATACGCAGTATTTT	CASSQAFAWGADTQYF
TRBV15	.	many	TRBJ1-2	TGTGCCACCAGCCGCTATATCTACGACAGGAGCTATGGCTACACCTTC	CATSRYIYDRSYGYTF
TRBV7-9	.	.	TRBJ2-1	TGTGCCAGCAGCTTATATGAGGATGAGCAGTTCTTC	CASSLYEDEQFF
TRBV13	TRBD1	.	TRBJ1-1	TGTGCCAGCAGGCGACAGGGGAGCCCTGAAGCTTTCTTT	CASRRQGSPEAFF
TRBV7-6	TRBD2	.	TRBJ2-3	TGTGCCAGCAGCCGTAGCGGGACAACTAGCACAGATACGCAGTATTTT	CASSRSGTTSTDTQYF
TRBV12-3/TRBV12-4	.	many	TRBJ1-2	TGTGCCAGCAGTTTCAAGGGGGTCGAGCGGAGCTACACCTTC	CASSFKGVERSYTF